The 23 T cell receptor beta chains reported below all come from one sample, sequenced in a study of cytomegalovirus exposure and HLA in healthy donors. The PCR was carried out with 60 Vbeta primers and 13 Jbeta primers. Assay used: immunoSEQ multiplex PCR; TCRdb lists only in-frame clones, some missing. The data hold 150,000 or so clones, with over 75% observed a single time. The sequenced sample consisted of PBMCs. The receptors were sampled from a man in his forties in good health and CMV-seropositive.

V usage is TRBV6-5 and J usage is TRBJ1-1; 8 nucleotides align to TRBD1. The CDR3 totals 13 residues. CDR1 and CDR2 from the germline V gene are MNHEY and SVGAGI. The V segment lost 8 bases and the J segment 7 bases; nucleotides outside the gene matches: 9. DNA of the CDR3: TGTGCCAGCCACCGGGACAGGACCGATGAAGCTTTCTTT. Amino acid sequence: CASHRDRTDEAFF.

This sequence joins TRBV7-2 and TRBJ2-7, with TRBD1 as a possible D gene (6 bases). Per the germline V gene, CDR1 is SGHTA and CDR2 is FQGNSA. The CDR3 loop spans 13 amino acids. V lost 2 bases, J lost 5 bases, and 10 bases lay in between. CDR3 amino acids: CASSLTGFNEQYF. Written as DNA, the CDR3 is TGTGCCAGCAGCTTAACAGGGTTCAACGAGCAGTACTTC.

This chain joins TRBV11-3 and TRBJ1-1; the D is unclear. V was clipped by 3 bases and J by 1 base, with 6 bases between them. Germline V gene sequence: CDR1 SGHNT, CDR2 YENEEA. This CDR3 is built from 13 residues. The CDR3 DNA follows: TGTGCCAGCAGCTTGAGGAGGAACACTGAAGCTTTCTTT. Amino acid sequence: CASSLRRNTEAFF.

The chain joins TRBV19 to TRBJ2-7; 7 bases are a match to TRBD1. CDR1 is LNHDA, CDR2 SQIVND, per germline (reference sequence). V shed 6 bases, J shed 3 bases, and the junction held 5 bases outside the gene matches. The length of the CDR3 is 13 residues. Here the CDR3 DNA reads TGTGCCAGTAGCGACAGGGCGAACTACGAGCAGTACTTC. Residues: CASSDRANYEQYF.

The V gene is TRBV28, the J gene TRBJ1-2; weak D call: TRBD1 (6 bases). Looked up from germline, CDR1 is MDHEN and CDR2 is SYDVKM. The CDR3 runs 13 residues. V was pared by 5 bases and J by 7 bases, with 14 bases between. As DNA, the CDR3 is TGTGCCAGCAGTCTCACAGGGTTTGTTGGCTACACCTTC. It translates to CASSLTGFVGYTF.

The chain combines TRBV5-1 with TRBJ1-5; TRBD1 is a possible D gene (6 bases). CDR1 and CDR2 from the germline V gene are SGHRS and YFSETQ. The CDR3 sequence is 15 residues long. V lost 4 bases to trimming and J lost 0 bases, with 11 bases between them. The CDR3 loop reads CASSPGQHSNQPQHF. The CDR3 DNA sequence: TGCGCCAGCAGCCCCGGACAGCATAGCAATCAGCCCCAGCATTTT. The full variable domain, in which reference TRBV5-1 and TRBJ1-5 provide the parts outside the CDR3, is KAGVTQTPRYLIKTRGQQVTLSCSPISGHRSVSWYQQTPGQGLQFLFEYFSETQRNKGNFPGRFSGRQFSNSRSEMNVSTLELGDSALYLCASSPGQHSNQPQHFGDGTRLSIL.

The CDR3 sequence is CASSRGPTSSTDTQYF. The CDR3 DNA follows: TGTGCCAGCAGCCGCGGGCCCACCTCTAGCACAGATACGCAGTATTTT. The rearrangement uses TRBV11-3 and TRBJ2-3; TRBD2 is a possible D gene (5 bases). This CDR3 spans 16 amino acids. The ends were cut back, 5 bases at V and 0 bases at J, with 15 bases in the middle. Germline V gives CDR1 SGHNT, CDR2 YENEEA.

The chain combines TRBV9 with TRBJ2-2; 8 bases match TRBD2. This CDR3 has 15 amino acids. Losses at the gene ends were 0 bases for V and 7 bases for J; bases not matched to a gene: 5. Germline-derived CDR1 and CDR2 are SGDLS and YYNGEE. CDR3 nucleotides: TGTGCCAGCAGCGTAGCGCTAGCGGGTGTCGGGGAGCTGTTTTTT. This translates into CASSVALAGVGELFF.

The V gene is TRBV27, the J gene TRBJ2-1; 9 positions agree with TRBD1. Germline values: CDR1 MNHEY, CDR2 SMNVEV (reference sequence). V lost 5 bases and J lost 4; bases outside the gene matches: 6. CDR3 length equals 15 residues. DNA for the CDR3: TGTGCCAGCAGTACCGGGACAGGGTATTACAATGAGCAGTTCTTC. This gives the protein CASSTGTGYYNEQFF.

The V gene is TRBV9, the J gene TRBJ2-7; possible D gene TRBD2, 7 bases. V dropped 4 bases and J dropped 6 bases, with 20 bases sitting between them. CDR1 is SGDLS, CDR2 YYNGEE, per germline. The length of the CDR3 is 15 residues. The CDR3: CASSQGSGRATEQYF. The CDR3 region has the DNA TGTGCCAGCAGCCAGGGGTCGGGGAGGGCCACCGAGCAGTACTTC.

The chain recombines TRBV19 with TRBJ2-6; D not certain. This CDR3 spans 15 amino acids. V lost 2 bases to trimming and J lost 0 bases, with 5 bases between them. Germline CDR1 LNHDA, CDR2 SQIVND (reference sequence). This CDR3 reads CASSIQISGANVLTF. CDR3 in DNA: TGTGCCAGTAGTATACAGATCTCTGGGGCCAACGTCCTGACTTTC.

The gene calls are TRBV5-6 and TRBJ2-3, with 7 bases identical to TRBD2. Germline trimming cut 2 bases from V and 2 bases from J; bases unmatched to any gene: 2. The CDR3 runs 14 residues. Germline V gives CDR1 SGHDT, CDR2 YYEEEE. The CDR3 DNA follows: TGTGCCAGCAGCTTCGGACTAGTCACAGATACGCAGTATTTT. This translates into CASSFGLVTDTQYF.

The gene calls are TRBV11-3 and TRBJ2-1; D remains unclear. The CDR3 runs to 15 residues. V was cut by 2 bases and J by 0 bases, with 8 bases left in between. Germline-derived CDR1 and CDR2 are SGHNT and YENEEA. CDR3 bases: TGTGCCAGCAGCTTACGCGGTAGCTCCTACAATGAGCAGTTCTTC. Residues: CASSLRGSSYNEQFF.

The rearrangement uses TRBV13 and TRBJ2-2; no reliable D call. Trimming left V 2 bases short and J 6 bases short, with 10 bases between. In germline, CDR1 is PRHDT, CDR2 FYEKMQ (reference sequence). The CDR3 runs to 14 residues. This CDR3 is CASSLSRFSGELFF. CDR3 nucleotide sequence: TGTGCCAGCAGCTTAAGCAGGTTTTCCGGGGAGCTGTTTTTT.

The V call is TRBV5-1, the J call TRBJ2-7; D unclear. This CDR3 is 12 amino acids long. Germline assignment: CDR1 SGHRS and CDR2 YFSETQ. V lost 4 bases and J 0 bases, leaving 5 bases between the germline ends. CDR3 sequence reads: CASSTNSYEQYF. For the CDR3, the DNA is TGCGCCAGCAGCACTAACTCCTACGAGCAGTACTTC.

The chain is built from TRBV9 and TRBJ1-4; 12 nucleotides align to TRBD1. The trim removed 7 bases at V and 8 bases at J, leaving 12 bases unmatched. Looked up from germline, CDR1 is SGDLS and CDR2 is YYNGEE. The CDR3 length is 16 residues. The CDR3 sequence is CASGGTGGIGSEKLFF. CDR3 bases: TGTGCCAGCGGTGGGACAGGGGGCATCGGTTCGGAAAAACTGTTTTTT.

This chain links TRBV21-1 with TRBJ2-4; no DNA check was done on the table's D call, TRBD2. TRBV21-1 is an annotated pseudogene. The CDR3 runs to 23 residues. DNA for the CDR3: TGTGCCAGCAGCAAAAGATCGGGTAAGGTAGCGGGATCACCAATCGTTGCCAAAAACATTCAGTACTTC. It codes for CASSKRSGKVAGSPIVAKNIQYF.

The chain has TRBV19 and TRBJ2-1, with TRBD2 identical over 15 bases. Germline V lookup: CDR1 LNHDA, CDR2 SQIVND (reference sequence). The CDR3 contains 17 residues. V lost 6 bases, J lost 5 bases, and 8 bases stayed unmatched. The CDR3 loop reads CASSRRTSGRGNNEQFF. CDR3 nucleotides: TGTGCCAGTAGCCGCCGGACTAGCGGGAGGGGTAACAATGAGCAGTTCTTC.

As regards this clone: At one end the junction does not follow the germline gene, possibly because of a read error. This chain links TRBV7-7 with TRBJ2-1, with 8 nucleotides matching TRBD2. This CDR3 has 15 amino acids. Looked up from germline, CDR1 is SSHAT and CDR2 is FNYEAQ (reference sequence). The CDR3 nucleotides read TGTGCTAGCAGCTTCGCTAGCGGGCTCTACAATGAGCAGTTCTTC. Amino acids: CASSFASGLYNEQFF.

The chain uses TRBV9 and TRBJ2-1; 10 bases fit TRBD2. The CDR3 covers 16 residues. CDR1 is SGDLS and CDR2 is YYNGEE in the germline V gene. V dropped 0 bases and J dropped 8; count of bases not matched to a gene: 8. The CDR3 sequence: CASSVVQLAGVDEQFF. The CDR3 DNA reads as TGTGCCAGCAGCGTAGTACAGCTAGCGGGAGTTGATGAGCAGTTCTTC.

The chain has TRBV7-9 and TRBJ2-3, with 12 bases identical to TRBD2. After removal of 3 bases from V and 4 bases from J, the junction contained 11 bases not matched to a gene. CDR3 length: 18 amino acids. Germline loops: CDR1 SEHNR, CDR2 FQNEAQ (reference sequence). CDR3 nucleotides: TGTGCCAGCAGCTTCACTAGCGGGAGGAGTGGGGCATCAGATACGCAGTATTTT. Translation gives CASSFTSGRSGASDTQYF.

The table lists this clone with a count of one. The rearrangement links TRBV5-1 to TRBJ2-1; 10 positions match TRBD2. V shed 0 bases and J 1 base; nucleotides not matched to a gene: 4. Germline values: CDR1 SGHRS, CDR2 YFSETQ. There are 17 residues in the CDR3. This chain's CDR3 is CASSLGTSGRSYNEQFF. In nucleotides, the CDR3 is TGCGCCAGCAGCTTGGGGACTAGCGGACGTTCCTACAATGAGCAGTTCTTC.

The V gene is TRBV28, the J gene TRBJ1-5; weak D call: TRBD1 (5 bases). The CDR3 spans 15 residues. Trimming cost V 8 bases and J 2 bases, with 16 bases left between them. Germline CDR1 MDHEN, CDR2 SYDVKM. CDR3 amino acids: CASGIVGVGNQPQHF. As DNA, the CDR3 is TGTGCCAGCGGCATTGTAGGGGTTGGCAATCAGCCCCAGCATTTT.